The clone carrying this T cell receptor beta chain has ten or more counts. Looked up from germline, CDR1 is DFQATT and CDR2 is SNEGSKA (reference sequence). The CDR3 has 15 residues. Trimming pared 2 bases from V and 2 bases from J, leaving 14 bases between. The record originates from a study of glioma-infiltrating T cells. The iRepertoire nested amplicon-rescue multiplex PCR amplified TCR alpha and beta CDR3s from RNA. TCRdb passed the multiplex PCR reads through MiXCR, listing each CDR3 protein once. Of 100,000 to 150,000 distinct CDR3 sequences listed, roughly 24% are singletons. This receptor was taken from a human donor with low-grade glioma or glioblastoma, undergoing nonglioma brain surgery, or in good health (not recorded which). The chain couples TRBV20-1 to TRBJ2-3, with D unresolved. The sample was glioma tissue, nonneoplastic brain tissue, or PBMCs (not recorded which). The CDR3 reads CSARNSVEDTDTQYF. The DNA of the CDR3 is TGCAGTGCTAGAAATTCGGTGGAAGACACAGATACGCAGTATTTT.